The next 17 T cell receptor beta chains were all read from a single sample in a study of brain metastases from non-small cell lung cancer. Assay used: immunoSEQ multiplex PCR; TCRdb lists only in-frame clones, some missing. The sample has 3,500 to 5,500 clones, roughly 90% seen once. The sample taken for sequencing was tissue from a brain metastasis. These TCRs come from a donor over 35 with non-small cell lung cancer.

The chain combines TRBV6-2 or TRBV6-3 with TRBJ2-3, with 12 bases that match TRBD2. Germline V lookup: CDR1 MNHEY, CDR2 SVGEGT. This CDR3 contains 18 residues. V dropped 5 bases and J dropped 7; count of bases not matched to a gene: 16. CDR3 coding DNA: TGTGCCAGCAGTCATTGGACTAGCGGGAAGGCCGGGTCCCATACGCAGTATTTT. Residues: CASSHWTSGKAGSHTQYF.

The chain has TRBV5-1 and TRBJ2-7; TRBD2 is a possible D gene (6 bases). Germline CDR1 reads SGHRS; CDR2 reads YFSETQ. V was trimmed by 0 bases and J by 7 bases, leaving 11 bases between them. This CDR3 region has 13 residues. CDR3 in amino acids: CASSLVVGGEQYF. CDR3 DNA: TGCGCCAGCAGCTTGGTAGTTGGAGGGGAGCAGTACTTC.

This clone showed up just a few times. The V gene is TRBV6-5, the J gene TRBJ1-4; possibly TRBD1 for D (5 bases). The germline V gene has CDR1 MNHEY and CDR2 SVGAGI. V dropped 6 bases and J dropped 0 bases, with 11 bases sitting between them. This CDR3 has 15 residues. The DNA of the CDR3 is TGTGCCAGCAGGGCAGGGAGTACAACTAATGAAAAACTGTTTTTT. It is translated as CASRAGSTTNEKLFF.

CDR3 nucleotides: TGTGCCAGCAGTTCCCCGGGAAACACCATATATTTT. Encoded protein: CASSSPGNTIYF. This chain joins TRBV27 and TRBJ1-3; D remains ambiguous. The CDR3 loop spans 12 amino acids. The germline V and J ends were trimmed by 4 bases and 4 bases, with 5 bases remaining between them. CDR1 and CDR2 from the germline V gene are MNHEY and SMNVEV (reference sequence).

The chain combines TRBV6-5 with TRBJ1-6; D may be TRBD1 (6 bases). Germline V gene lookup returns CDR1 MNHEY and CDR2 SVGAGI. This CDR3 is built from 14 residues. V was cut by 7 bases and J by 7 bases, with 14 bases left in between. The CDR3 reads CASTGAGENSPLHF. Here the CDR3 DNA reads TGTGCCAGCACTGGGGCAGGGGAGAATTCACCCCTCCACTTT.

This clone was picked up a small number of times. The chain joins TRBV7-3 to TRBJ2-1; possibly TRBD2 for D (5 bases). V was clipped by 9 bases and J by 3 bases, with 6 bases between them. The CDR3 length is 11 residues. The germline CDR1 and CDR2 sequences are SGHTA and FQGTGA. For the CDR3, the DNA is TGTGCCAGGGGAGACTACAATGAGCAGTTCTTC. As protein: CARGDYNEQFF.

This chain connects TRBV27 to TRBJ1-1; 11 positions agree with TRBD1. From germline, CDR1 is MNHEY and CDR2 SMNVEV (reference sequence). This CDR3 has 17 residues. Unmatched junction bases numbered 9, after V lost 4 bases and J lost 2 bases. CDR3 region: CASSWKGGQGGNTEAFF. CDR3 nucleotides: TGTGCCAGCAGTTGGAAGGGGGGACAGGGGGGTAACACTGAAGCTTTCTTT.

This sequence joins TRBV7-8 and TRBJ2-5; 11 nucleotides line up with TRBD1. The CDR3 loop spans 17 amino acids. CDR1 and CDR2 (germline): SGHVS, FQNEAQ. Losses at the gene ends were 1 base for V and 4 bases for J; bases not matched to a gene: 8. The CDR3 region has the DNA TGTGCCAGCAGCTTAGAGGCGGGACAGGGGGTTACAGAGACCCAGTACTTC. Translation: CASSLEAGQGVTETQYF.

V gene TRBV5-1 combines with J gene TRBJ2-1; 7 bases fit TRBD2. The ends lost 4 bases at V and 5 bases at J; junction bases unmatched: 9. Germline values: CDR1 SGHRS, CDR2 YFSETQ. This CDR3 contains 15 residues. The CDR3: CASSLRTAGDNEQFF. The CDR3, as DNA: TGCGCCAGCAGCCTTCGGACGGCGGGAGACAATGAGCAGTTCTTC.

This chain connects TRBV2 to TRBJ2-7; TRBD1 agrees at 9 bases. The CDR3 runs to 15 residues. The V segment lost 5 bases and the J segment 1 base; nucleotides outside the gene matches: 6. From germline, CDR1 is SNHLY and CDR2 FYNNEI. The CDR3 nucleotides are TGTGCCAGCAGTCCCGACAGGGGGATATCCTACGAGCAGTACTTC. Its translation: CASSPDRGISYEQYF.

This chain joins TRBV27 and TRBJ2-1; 8 positions match TRBD1. CDR3 size: 12 residues. V lost 6 bases to trimming and J lost 7 bases; unmatched junction nucleotides: 2. The V gene's germline CDR1 is MNHEY and CDR2 SMNVEV (reference sequence). The CDR3 coding sequence is TGTGCCAGCAGGCGACAGGGGAATGAGCAGTTCTTC. Its protein is CASRRQGNEQFF.

This clone occurred once. The chain is built from TRBV20-1 and TRBJ2-5; D ambiguous. V lost 8 bases, J lost 2 bases, and 6 bases lay in between. CDR1 and CDR2 from the germline V gene are DFQATT and SNEGSKA (reference sequence). The CDR3 contains 10 residues. The DNA for the CDR3 is TGCAGTTGCGCGCAAGAGACCCAGTACTTC. This codes for CSCAQETQYF.

The V and J genes are TRBV6-1 and TRBJ2-3; D call uncertain. This CDR3 spans 14 amino acids. The V end lost 3 bases, the J end lost 6 bases, and 13 bases lay between the germline ends. Germline V gives CDR1 MNHNS, CDR2 SASEGT. CDR3 protein: CASSDGPEKDTQYF. The CDR3 coding sequence is TGTGCCAGCAGTGACGGGCCGGAGAAGGATACGCAGTATTTT.

The gene calls are TRBV20-1 and TRBJ1-2, with no clear D. The CDR3 runs to 11 residues. The V gene's germline CDR1 is DFQATT and CDR2 SNEGSKA (reference sequence). The V gene lost 3 bases and the J gene lost 3 bases, with 5 bases spanning the gap. The CDR3 loop is CSASRDYGYTF. The DNA of the CDR3 is TGCAGTGCTAGTCGGGACTATGGCTACACCTTC.

This clone was found once. The rearrangement links TRBV6-5 to TRBJ1-2, with 7 bases fitting TRBD1. Germline V CDR1 and CDR2: MNHEY, SVGAGI. Trimming at V came to 10 bases and at J to 4 bases, leaving 6 bases not matched to a gene. The CDR3 is made up of 12 amino acids. CDR3 sequence (DNA): TGTGCCACTGACAGGGCTGTCTATGGCTACACCTTC. This codes for CATDRAVYGYTF.

The chain uses TRBV28 and TRBJ1-2; 8 positions match TRBD1. CDR3 length equals 14 residues. J was trimmed by 4 bases and V by 6 bases; bases with no gene match: 7. The germline gives CDR1 MDHEN, CDR2 SYDVKM. As DNA, the CDR3 is TGTGCCAGCAGCCCGACAGGGGCGATCTATGGCTACACCTTC. Its protein is CASSPTGAIYGYTF.

The gene calls are TRBV4-1 and TRBJ1-1; D may be TRBD1 (6 bases). V was trimmed by 5 bases and J by 2 bases, leaving 12 bases between them. CDR3 length: 14 residues. Germline lookup yields CDR1 MGHRA and CDR2 YSYEKL. The CDR3 region has the DNA TGCGCCAGCAGCAAACAGGGAGCCAACACTGAAGCTTTCTTT. This codes for CASSKQGANTEAFF.